This T cell receptor (beta chain) was sequenced in a study of T cell changes during pregnancy in multiple sclerosis. Trimming cost V 0 bases and J 8 bases, with 14 bases left between them. The length of the CDR3 is 15 residues. Germline V gene sequence: CDR1 LGHNA, CDR2 YNFKEQ. Libraries were prepared by immunoSEQ multiplex PCR; TCRdb keeps only in-frame clonotypes and omits some of them. The sample includes fewer than 90,000 clones, 85% to 95% of them seen just once. V and J are TRBV4-2 and TRBJ2-1; TRBD1 is a possible D gene (5 bases). The sample was peripheral blood, taken in the first trimester of pregnancy. The receptor comes from a female donor with multiple sclerosis, enrolled in a pregnancy study. The CDR3 coding sequence is TGTGCCAGCAGCCAAGAACAGGCCGGGCGATATGAGCAGTTCTTC. It specifies CASSQEQAGRYEQFF.